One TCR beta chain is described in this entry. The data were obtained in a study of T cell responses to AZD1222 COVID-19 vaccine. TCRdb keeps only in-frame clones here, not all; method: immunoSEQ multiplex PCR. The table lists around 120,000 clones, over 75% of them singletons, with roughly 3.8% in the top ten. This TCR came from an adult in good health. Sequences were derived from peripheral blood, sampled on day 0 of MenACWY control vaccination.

The CDR3 is CASSETSGASTDTQYF. DNA of the CDR3: TGTGCCAGCAGCGAAACTAGCGGGGCTAGCACAGATACGCAGTATTTT. The chain couples TRBV5-4 to TRBJ2-3, with 10 positions matching TRBD2. CDR3 size: 16 residues. Germline assignment: CDR1 SGHNT and CDR2 YYREEE (reference sequence). V shed 4 bases, J shed 0 bases, and the junction held 5 bases outside the gene matches.